This passage covers 14 T cell receptor beta chains from one sample sequenced in a study of blood T cell repertoires in COVID-19. Profiling relied on immunoSEQ multiplex PCR, and the TCRdb table lists in-frame clones only, not all of them. The sample comprises 250,000 to 300,000 clones, around 86% of which are singletons, and roughly a sixth rests with the top ten. Specimen: PBMCs or T cells enriched from blood (not recorded which). The receptors originated from a man younger than 35 who had recovered from COVID-19.

This clone was counted only a few times. The genes are TRBV7-2 and TRBJ2-5; 8 bases fit TRBD2. Germline loops: CDR1 SGHTA, CDR2 FQGNSA. V was pared by 2 bases and J by 4 bases, with 3 bases of the junction left unmatched. CDR3 length: 14 amino acids. Here the CDR3 reads CASSLTSGIETQYF. The CDR3 coding sequence is TGTGCCAGCAGCTTAACTAGCGGTATAGAGACCCAGTACTTC.

V usage is TRBV3-1 (or the pseudogene TRBV3-2) and J usage is TRBJ1-5; TRBD1 agrees at 10 bases. This CDR3 is 15 amino acids long. Germline CDR1 reads LGHDT; CDR2 reads YNNKEL (reference sequence). V lost 4 bases and J lost 9; bases outside the gene matches: 9. The CDR3 DNA is TGTGCCAGCAGCCCTAATGGGGGGACAGGGGCGCCCCAGCATTTT. This translates into CASSPNGGTGAPQHF.

The J gene is TRBJ1-5, the V gene TRBV5-6; D is unclear. The V gene lost 0 bases and the J gene lost 6 bases, with 16 bases spanning the gap. CDR3 length equals 16 residues. Germline values: CDR1 SGHDT, CDR2 YYEEEE. This chain's CDR3 is CASSLGRSEVGQPQHF. The CDR3 region has the DNA TGTGCCAGCAGCTTGGGGCGATCTGAGGTCGGTCAGCCCCAGCATTTT. The variable domain in full, completed from reference TRBV5-6 and TRBJ1-5, reads DAGVTQSPTHLIKTRGQQVTLRCSPKSGHDTVSWYQQALGQGPQFIFQYYEEEERQRGNFPDRFSGHQFPNYSSELNVNALLLGDSALYLCASSLGRSEVGQPQHFGDGTRLSIL.

The V gene is TRBV11-2, the J gene TRBJ1-6; D is possibly TRBD1 (5 bases). The ends were cut back, 5 bases at V and 4 bases at J, with 15 bases in the middle. This CDR3 contains 16 residues. Germline V gene sequence: CDR1 SGHAT, CDR2 FQNNGV. The CDR3 sequence: CASSLLPPGYNSPLHF. The CDR3 coding sequence is TGTGCCAGCAGCCTACTCCCTCCAGGGTATAATTCACCCCTCCACTTT.

The chain uses TRBV6-5 and TRBJ1-1, with a tentative D call TRBD1 (6 bases). The CDR3 length is 15 residues. Germline CDR1 and CDR2: MNHEY and SVGAGI. With 0 bases removed from V and 0 bases from J, the gap between germline ends came to 8 bases. The CDR3 bases are TGTGCCAGCAGTTACTCCGACAGGCTGAACACTGAAGCTTTCTTT. Its translation: CASSYSDRLNTEAFF.

The chain is built from TRBV27 and TRBJ2-1; D call uncertain. CDR1 is MNHEY and CDR2 is SMNVEV in the germline V gene (reference sequence). The CDR3 contains 13 residues. The V gene lost 4 bases and the J gene lost 9 bases, with 13 bases spanning the gap. CDR3 nucleotide sequence: TGTGCCAGCAGTTCCCTCGCCCCACTTGAGCAGTTCTTC. Amino acid sequence: CASSSLAPLEQFF.

V gene TRBV19 combines with J gene TRBJ1-3; D gene uncertain. Germline loops: CDR1 LNHDA, CDR2 SQIVND (reference sequence). Trimming removed 3 bases from V and 3 bases from J, with 15 bases in between. The CDR3 covers 16 residues. CDR3 nucleotides: TGTGCCAGTAGTATTACTAGGAGGGCCGGTGGAAACACCATATATTTT. It codes for CASSITRRAGGNTIYF. Full variable domain (missing parts from reference TRBV19 and TRBJ1-3): DGGITQSPKYLFRKEGQNVTLSCEQNLNHDAMYWYRQDPGQGLRLIYYSQIVNDFQKGDIAEGYSVSREKKESFPLTVTSAQKNPTAFYLCASSITRRAGGNTIYFGEGSWLTVV.

V gene TRBV5-1 combines with J gene TRBJ1-1; D may be TRBD1 (6 bases). The CDR3 sequence is 13 residues long. V was clipped by 4 bases and J by 3 bases, with 10 bases between them. Germline loops: CDR1 SGHRS, CDR2 YFSETQ. For the CDR3, the DNA is TGCGCCAGCAGCCTACAGGGAGACACTGAAGCTTTCTTT. Amino acids: CASSLQGDTEAFF.

This chain uses TRBV7-2 with TRBJ1-1, with D uncertain. The CDR3 spans 14 residues. The V gene lost 4 bases and the J gene lost 1 base, with 10 bases spanning the gap. Germline lookup yields CDR1 SGHTA and CDR2 FQGNSA. The CDR3 spells CASSSPQKNTEAFF. The CDR3 DNA reads TGTGCCAGCAGCTCTCCACAGAAGAACACTGAAGCTTTCTTT.

This chain joins TRBV5-6 and TRBJ2-5; the match to TRBD2 covers 9 bases. Trimming cost V 0 bases and J 6 bases; bases outside gene matches: 9. The germline V gene has CDR1 SGHDT and CDR2 YYEEEE. The CDR3 is 16 residues long. CDR3 residues: CASSLASGTPKKTQYF. DNA for the CDR3: TGTGCCAGCAGCTTGGCTAGCGGGACACCGAAAAAGACCCAGTACTTC.

This sequence joins TRBV19 and TRBJ2-7; TRBD2 matches at 7 bases. CDR1 LNHDA and CDR2 SQIVND come from the germline V gene (reference sequence). V shed 10 bases and J 6 bases; nucleotides not matched to a gene: 15. This CDR3 spans 14 amino acids. CDR3 DNA sequence: TGTGCCACCCAAGGAGCGGGATGGGATGGCGAGCAGTACTTC. The encoded protein is CATQGAGWDGEQYF.

A single count supports this clone. This chain links TRBV12-5 with TRBJ1-3; no definite D call. With 5 bases removed from V and 0 bases from J, the gap between germline ends came to 14 bases. CDR3 size: 16 residues. CDR1 LGHNT and CDR2 FRNRAP come from the germline V gene. The CDR3 loop is CASGPALVVSGNTIYF. The CDR3 DNA sequence: TGTGCTAGTGGTCCCGCGTTGGTTGTCTCTGGAAACACCATATATTTT.

The chain has TRBV7-9 and TRBJ2-7, with 7 bases aligning to TRBD1. V lost 1 base and J lost 6; bases outside the gene matches: 9. CDR1 and CDR2 from the germline V gene are SEHNR and FQNEAQ (reference sequence). The CDR3 is 15 residues long. CDR3 sequence reads: CASSLGTGYTIEQYF. CDR3 bases: TGTGCCAGCAGCTTAGGGACAGGATACACTATCGAGCAGTACTTC. The entire variable domain, with the rest obtained from reference TRBV7-9 and TRBJ2-7, is as follows: DTGVSQNPRHKITKRGQNVTFRCDPISEHNRLYWYRQTLGQGPEFLTYFQNEAQLEKSRLLSDRFSAERPKGSFSTLEIQRTEQGDSAMYLCASSLGTGYTIEQYFGPGTRLTVT.

This clone has only one observation. The chain combines TRBV5-1 with TRBJ2-3; D is perhaps TRBD2 (7 bases). The V gene lost 0 bases and the J gene lost 8 bases, with 22 bases spanning the gap. Germline V gene data show CDR1 as SGHRS and CDR2 as YFSETQ. The CDR3 has 17 residues. CDR3 nucleotide sequence: TGCGCCAGCAGCTTGGCCGCGGGGGCGAGGGAGATGGGTACGCAGTATTTT. Protein product: CASSLAAGAREMGTQYF.